The subject of this entry is one T cell receptor beta chain. The sample belongs to a study of T-cell reconstitution after alpha-beta-depleted transplantation in children. Preparation of the TCRbeta library used unique molecular identifiers. MiXCR, applied by TCRdb to the PCR reads, yields one record per CDR3 protein. The sample lists some 600,000 distinct CDR3 sequences; roughly 17% were seen once. Germline V gene lookup returns CDR1 SQVTM and CDR2 ANQGSEA. V shed 1 base and J 7 bases; nucleotides not matched to a gene: 14. This CDR3 is built from 16 residues. The material was PBMCs from the stem cell graft donor, obtained from the stem cell graft. The J gene is TRBJ1-1, the V gene TRBV29-1, with TRBD1 matching 8 bases. This TCR came from a human donor who donated a stem cell graft to a child with acute myeloid leukemia. As DNA, the CDR3 is TGCAGCGTTGAAGTTTTCACCGGGACAGGAACCGGTGAAGCTTTCTTT. Translating gives CSVEVFTGTGTGEAFF. The whole variable domain, remainder taken from reference TRBV29-1 and TRBJ1-1, is SAVISQKPSRDICQRGTSLTIQCQVDSQVTMMFWYRQQPGQSLTLIATANQGSEATYESGFVIDKFPISRPNLTFSTLTVSNMSPEDSSIYLCSVEVFTGTGTGEAFFGQGTRLTVV.